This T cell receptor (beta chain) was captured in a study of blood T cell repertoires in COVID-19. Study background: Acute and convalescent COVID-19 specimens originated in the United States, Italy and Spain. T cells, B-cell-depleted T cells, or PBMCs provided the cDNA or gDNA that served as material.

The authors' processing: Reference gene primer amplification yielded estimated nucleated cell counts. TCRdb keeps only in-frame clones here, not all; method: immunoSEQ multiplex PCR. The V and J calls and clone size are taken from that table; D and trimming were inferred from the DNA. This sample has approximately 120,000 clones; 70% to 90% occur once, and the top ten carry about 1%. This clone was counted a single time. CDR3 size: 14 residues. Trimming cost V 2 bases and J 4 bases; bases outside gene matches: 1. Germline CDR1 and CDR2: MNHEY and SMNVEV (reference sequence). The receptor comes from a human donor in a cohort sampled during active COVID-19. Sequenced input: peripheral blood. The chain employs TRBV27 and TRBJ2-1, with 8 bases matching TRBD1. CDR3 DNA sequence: TGTGCCAGCAGTTTAGGGACAGGTTACAATGAGCAGTTCTTC. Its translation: CASSLGTGYNEQFF.